This TCR beta chain was captured by sequencing in a study of T-cell memory formation after mild COVID-19. At the level of the study: TCR clusters were mostly confined to one donor each.

TCRdb re-analysed the 5' RACE reads in MiXCR, keeping a single row per CDR3 protein. This sample has around 320,000 distinct CDR3 sequences, with roughly 19% found just once. Findings and caveats of the study: Whether day 37 second-wave clones are SARS-CoV-2-specific was not confirmed. Later expanders leaned toward CD4+, whereas clones contracting from day 15 to 85 were balanced CD4/CD8. Those CD4+ clones that contracted were mainly in CM and EM (CD8+ ones in EMRA).

This clonotype has only a few counts. The antigen remains unidentified. J gave up 11 bases and V 7 bases, and 10 bases lay outside the gene matches. The CDR3 has 13 amino acids. This receptor was taken from a man aged 18 to 29 who had mild COVID-19 (a few samples of this study predate the infection). Cell type and time point are not known. The V gene is TRBV12-3 or TRBV12-4, the J gene TRBJ2-4, with 8 bases fitting TRBD1. Input material: PBMCs or a T cell subset sorted from them (not recorded which). CDR3 in DNA: TGTGCCAGCACCCCGGGGACAGGCCTCGTTCAGTACTTC. Residues: CASTPGTGLVQYF.